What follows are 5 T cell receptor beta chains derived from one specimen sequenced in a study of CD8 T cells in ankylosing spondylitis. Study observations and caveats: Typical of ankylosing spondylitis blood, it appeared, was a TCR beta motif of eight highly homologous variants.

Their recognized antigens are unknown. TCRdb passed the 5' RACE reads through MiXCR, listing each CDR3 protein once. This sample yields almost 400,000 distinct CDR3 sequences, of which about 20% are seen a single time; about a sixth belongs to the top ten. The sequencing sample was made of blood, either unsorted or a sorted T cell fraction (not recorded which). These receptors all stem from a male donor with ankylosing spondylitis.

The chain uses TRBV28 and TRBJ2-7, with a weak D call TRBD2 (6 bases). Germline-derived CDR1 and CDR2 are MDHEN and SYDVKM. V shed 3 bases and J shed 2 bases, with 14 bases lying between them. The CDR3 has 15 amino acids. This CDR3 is CASSFRAGNPYEQYF. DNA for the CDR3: TGTGCCAGCAGTTTCAGGGCGGGAAACCCCTACGAGCAGTACTTC.

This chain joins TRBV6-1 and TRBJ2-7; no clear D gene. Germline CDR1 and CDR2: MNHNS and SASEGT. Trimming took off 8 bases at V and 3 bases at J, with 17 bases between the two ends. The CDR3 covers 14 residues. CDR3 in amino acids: CASAKHTGNYEQYF. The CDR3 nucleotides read TGTGCCAGCGCTAAGCATACCGGTAACTACGAGCAGTACTTC.

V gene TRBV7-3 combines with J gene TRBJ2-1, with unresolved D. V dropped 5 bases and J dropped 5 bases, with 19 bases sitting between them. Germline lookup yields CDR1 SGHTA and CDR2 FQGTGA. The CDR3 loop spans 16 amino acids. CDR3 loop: CASSDVSWGSHNEQFF. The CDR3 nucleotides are TGTGCCAGCAGCGACGTGAGTTGGGGTTCTCACAATGAGCAGTTCTTC.

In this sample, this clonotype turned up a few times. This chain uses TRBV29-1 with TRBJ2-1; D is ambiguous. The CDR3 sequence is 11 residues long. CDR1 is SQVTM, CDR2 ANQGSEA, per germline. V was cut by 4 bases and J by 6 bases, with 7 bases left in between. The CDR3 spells CSVVLLNEQFF. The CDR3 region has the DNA TGCAGCGTTGTACTCCTCAATGAGCAGTTCTTC.

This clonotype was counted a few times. The DNA of the CDR3 is TGTGCCAGCAGCCGCATTCTAGCGGGAGATGGTACAGATACGCAGTATTTT. This codes for CASSRILAGDGTDTQYF. The genes are TRBV14 and TRBJ2-3; 10 positions agree with TRBD2. Trimming took 4 bases from V and 3 from J; bases not matched to a gene: 10. Germline values: CDR1 SGHDN, CDR2 FVKESK. The CDR3 spans 17 residues.